This TCR beta chain was identified during a study of T cell repertoires in cytomegalovirus infection. Study summary: Used in the study were CMV epitopes, some recently identified and HLA-C-restricted, others well-studied and HLA-B-restricted. Matching HLA type, along with CMV infection, was indicated by public TCR beta signatures. Notes on the study in general: Summed frequency of public TCR beta families distinguished CMV carriers with the relevant HLA. The study found HLA-C-restricted CMV-specific TCR beta clonotypes dominating the ex vivo response.

MiXCR, run by TCRdb on the reads, gives a single entry per CDR3 protein. In the table there are under 500,000 distinct CDR3 sequences, roughly 42% of which are singletons. CDR1 is MNHGY and CDR2 is SAAAGT in the germline V gene. The CDR3 has 14 residues. Trimming stripped 4 bases from V and 0 bases from J, with 10 bases between. About this clonotype itself: Its antigen remains unidentified.

The specimen comprised cultured PBMCs, sampled from culture after CMV antigen stimulation. The chain recombines TRBV6-8 with TRBJ2-7; TRBD1 might be the D (5 bases). The receptor was derived from a human donor in good health (CMV status not recorded). Some clones in this sample may be carry-over from other donors' samples. CDR3 DNA sequence: TGTGCCAGCAGTTGGCGACAGAGCTCCTACGAGCAGTACTTC. Its translation: CASSWRQSSYEQYF.